The entry below gives a single TCR beta chain sequence along with its context. This sample stems from a study of blood T cell repertoires in COVID-19. Looked up from germline, CDR1 is SGHRS and CDR2 is YFSETQ. This CDR3 is 14 amino acids long. The J segment lost 7 bases and the V segment lost 4 bases, leaving 7 bases of the junction unmatched. Measured with immunoSEQ multiplex PCR; TCRdb has only the in-frame clones, and not every one. The sample has approximately 300,000 clones, approximately 90% seen once; the top ten hold approximately 6%. The sample taken for sequencing was PBMCs or T cells enriched from blood (not recorded which). The V and J genes are TRBV5-1 and TRBJ2-1; 8 positions agree with TRBD2. The clonotype was recovered from a woman in her 30s who had recovered from COVID-19. The CDR3 bases are TGCGCCAGCAGCATTGGGCCGGGAGGGAATGAGCAGTTCTTC. Translation: CASSIGPGGNEQFF. Full variable domain (rest looked up from reference TRBV5-1 and TRBJ2-1): KAGVTQTPRYLIKTRGQQVTLSCSPISGHRSVSWYQQTPGQGLQFLFEYFSETQRNKGNFPGRFSGRQFSNSRSEMNVSTLELGDSALYLCASSIGPGGNEQFFGPGTRLTVL.